The sequence of this T cell receptor (beta chain) was determined in a study of T cells in localized non-small cell lung cancer. Points from the study as a whole: Clonality peaked in uninvolved adjacent lung rather than tumor. Appearance in adjacent lung was seen for a median 57 of the top 100 tumor clones. Only one tumor region went through sequencing, so heterogeneity may still be there.

CDR1 and CDR2 from the germline V gene are KGHSH and LQKENI. The CDR3 is made up of 15 amino acids. Trimming shortened V by 2 bases and J by 0 bases, and 10 bases separated the two germline ends. With respect to this clone: What it binds is not known.

Method: immunoSEQ multiplex PCR; TCRdb's copy keeps in-frame clones and lacks some. The sample lists fewer than 35,000 clones, approximately 94% occurring once. The V call is TRBV18, the J call TRBJ2-5, with D possibly TRBD1 on 6 matching bases. This sequence originates from a woman aged 35-70 years with stage I lung adenocarcinoma. Here the sequenced sample was peripheral blood, taken before any cancer treatment. CDR3 coding DNA: TGTGCCAGCTCACCAAAGGACAGAAACCAAGAGACCCAGTACTTC. It specifies CASSPKDRNQETQYF.